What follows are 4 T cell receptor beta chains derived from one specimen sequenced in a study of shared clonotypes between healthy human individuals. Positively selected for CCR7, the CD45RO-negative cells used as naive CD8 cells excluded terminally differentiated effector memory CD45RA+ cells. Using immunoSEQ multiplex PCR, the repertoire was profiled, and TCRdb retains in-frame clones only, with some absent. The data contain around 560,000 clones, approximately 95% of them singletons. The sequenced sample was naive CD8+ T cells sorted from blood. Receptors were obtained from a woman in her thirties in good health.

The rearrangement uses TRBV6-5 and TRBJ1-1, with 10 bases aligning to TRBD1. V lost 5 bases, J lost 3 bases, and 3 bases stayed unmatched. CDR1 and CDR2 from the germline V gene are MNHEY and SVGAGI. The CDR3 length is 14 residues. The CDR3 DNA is TGTGCCAGCAGTCTCGGACAGGGGGACACTGAAGCTTTCTTT. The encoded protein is CASSLGQGDTEAFF.

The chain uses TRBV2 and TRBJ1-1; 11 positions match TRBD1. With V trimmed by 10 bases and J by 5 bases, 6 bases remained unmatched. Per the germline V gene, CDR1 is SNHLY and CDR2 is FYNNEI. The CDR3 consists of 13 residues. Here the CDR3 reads CATPGTGGTEAFF. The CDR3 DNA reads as TGTGCCACACCTGGGACAGGGGGGACTGAAGCTTTCTTT.

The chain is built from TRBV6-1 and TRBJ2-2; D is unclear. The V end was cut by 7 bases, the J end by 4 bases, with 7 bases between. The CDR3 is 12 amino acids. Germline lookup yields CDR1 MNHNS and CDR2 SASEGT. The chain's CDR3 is CASTSSTGELFF. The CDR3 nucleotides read TGTGCCAGCACCAGTAGCACCGGGGAGCTGTTTTTT.

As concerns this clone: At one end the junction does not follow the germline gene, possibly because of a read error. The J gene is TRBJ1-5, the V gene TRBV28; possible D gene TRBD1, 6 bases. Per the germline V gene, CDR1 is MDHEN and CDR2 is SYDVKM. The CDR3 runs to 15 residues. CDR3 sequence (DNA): TGTGCCGGCAGGGGTACAGGGTCAGGCAATCAGCCCCAGCATTTT. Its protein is CAGRGTGSGNQPQHF.